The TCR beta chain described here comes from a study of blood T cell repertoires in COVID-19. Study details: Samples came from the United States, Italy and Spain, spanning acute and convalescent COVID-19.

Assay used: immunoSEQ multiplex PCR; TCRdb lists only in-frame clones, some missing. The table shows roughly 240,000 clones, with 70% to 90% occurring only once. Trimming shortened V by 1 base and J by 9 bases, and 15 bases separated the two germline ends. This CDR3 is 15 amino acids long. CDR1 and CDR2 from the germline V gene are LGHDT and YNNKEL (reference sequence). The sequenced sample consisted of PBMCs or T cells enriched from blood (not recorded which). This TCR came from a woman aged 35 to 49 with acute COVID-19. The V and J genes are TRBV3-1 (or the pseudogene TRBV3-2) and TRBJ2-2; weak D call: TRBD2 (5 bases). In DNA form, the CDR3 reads TGTGCCAGCAGCCAAGCGCGGGCCGCCTGGCGGGAGCTGTTTTTT. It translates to CASSQARAAWRELFF.